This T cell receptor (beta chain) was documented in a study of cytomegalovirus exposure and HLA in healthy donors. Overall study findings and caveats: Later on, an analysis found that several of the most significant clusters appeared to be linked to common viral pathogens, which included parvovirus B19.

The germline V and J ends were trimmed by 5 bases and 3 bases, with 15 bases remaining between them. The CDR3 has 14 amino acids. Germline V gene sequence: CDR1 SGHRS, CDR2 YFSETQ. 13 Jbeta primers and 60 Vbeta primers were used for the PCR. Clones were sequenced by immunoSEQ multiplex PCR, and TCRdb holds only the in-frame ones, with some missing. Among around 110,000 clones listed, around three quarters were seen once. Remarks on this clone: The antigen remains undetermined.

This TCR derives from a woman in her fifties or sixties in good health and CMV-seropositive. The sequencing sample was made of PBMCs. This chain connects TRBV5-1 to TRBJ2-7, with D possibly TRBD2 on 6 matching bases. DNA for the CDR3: TGCGCCAGCAGTTCGGCCCCGGGACTCTACGAGCAGTACTTC. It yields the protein CASSSAPGLYEQYF.